The entry below gives a single T cell receptor (beta chain) sequence along with its context. Its cognate antigen is unknown. The repertoire was sequenced with immunoSEQ multiplex PCR; TCRdb's copy has only in-frame clones and lacks some. Here the sample spans approximately 650,000 clones, nearly 97% being singletons. This CDR3 contains 15 residues. Germline-derived CDR1 and CDR2 are MNHEY and SVGAGI. V trimming: 6 bases; J trimming: 4 bases; junction bases outside the gene matches: 8. This sample was taken from a study of shared clonotypes between healthy human individuals. Findings of the study overall: Four donors held approximately 4.6% of naive CD4 clonotypes in common. Rarefaction indicated that sorted-subset sequencing remained incomplete although depth was large.

Positive CCR7 selection of CD45RO-negative cells yielded the naive CD8 cells, and terminally differentiated effector memory CD45RA+ cells were excluded. The chain couples TRBV6-5 to TRBJ2-7; 11 nucleotides line up with TRBD2. This sequence was found in a woman aged 30 to 39 in good health. The specimen was naive CD8+ T cells sorted from blood. This chain's CDR3 is CASSPSGRPVYEQYF. Here the CDR3 DNA reads TGTGCCAGCAGCCCTAGCGGGAGGCCCGTATACGAGCAGTACTTC.